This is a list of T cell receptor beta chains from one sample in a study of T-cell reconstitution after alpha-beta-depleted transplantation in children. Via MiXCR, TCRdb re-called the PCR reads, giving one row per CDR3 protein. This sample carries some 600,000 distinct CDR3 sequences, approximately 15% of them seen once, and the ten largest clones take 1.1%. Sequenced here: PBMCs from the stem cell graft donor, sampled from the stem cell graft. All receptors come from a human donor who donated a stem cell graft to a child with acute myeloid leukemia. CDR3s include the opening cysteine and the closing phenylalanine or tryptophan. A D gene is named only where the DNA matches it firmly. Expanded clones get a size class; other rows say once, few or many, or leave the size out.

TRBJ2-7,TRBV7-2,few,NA,TGTGCCAGCGCAAATGACTCCCTGGGCGCCTACGAGCAGTACTTC,CASANDSLGAYEQYF
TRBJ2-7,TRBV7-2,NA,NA,TGTGCCAGCAGCCCGAATCCCGGAAGCTCCTACGAGCAGTACTTC,CASSPNPGSSYEQYF
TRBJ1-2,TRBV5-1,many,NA,TGTGCCAGCAGTTCAGACAGTTATGGCTACACCTTC,CASSSDSYGYTF
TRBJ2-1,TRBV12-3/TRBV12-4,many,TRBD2,TGTGCCAGCAGCTTGCTGGGGGGGGTTAGCTCCTACAATGAGCAGTTCTTC,CASSLLGGVSSYNEQFF
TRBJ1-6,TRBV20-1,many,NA,TGCAGTGCTAGAGATCCTGCGGCAGGGAGGAATAATTCACCCCTCCACTTT,CSARDPAAGRNNSPLHF
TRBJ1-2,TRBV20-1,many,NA,TGCAGTGCTTCGAGGGGACTCTATGGCTACACCTTC,CSASRGLYGYTF
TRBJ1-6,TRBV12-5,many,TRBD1,TGTGCTAGTGGTTTGGGGGACAGGGTCGGTTCACCCCTCCACTTT,CASGLGDRVGSPLHF
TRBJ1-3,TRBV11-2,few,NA,TGTGCCAGCAGCTTAGTATCTCCCTGGGCCAGGCAGGACACCATATATTTT,CASSLVSPWARQDTIYF
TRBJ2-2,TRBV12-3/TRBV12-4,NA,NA,TGTGCCAGCATCTCTCCCGCCGGAACAGGGACCACCGGGGAGCTGTTTTTT,CASISPAGTGTTGELFF
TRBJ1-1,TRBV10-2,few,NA,TGCGCCAGCAGCAATGGTCGCACTGAAGCTTTCTTT,CASSNGRTEAFF
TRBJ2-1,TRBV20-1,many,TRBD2,TGCAGTGCTAGAGATCCCCCCTCGGGGACTAGCGGGGGACTTCGCTACAATGAGCAGTTCTTC,CSARDPPSGTSGGLRYNEQFF
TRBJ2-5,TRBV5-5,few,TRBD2,TGTGCCAGCGGATCTAAGCGGGATCAAGAGACCCAGTACTTC,CASGSKRDQETQYF
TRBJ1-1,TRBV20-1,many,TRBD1,TGCAGTGCTATCACAGGGGGTAACACTGAAGCTTTCTTT,CSAITGGNTEAFF
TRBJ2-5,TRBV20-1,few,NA,TGCAGTGCTAGAGCCTTTCGCCAAGAGACCCAGTACTTC,CSARAFRQETQYF
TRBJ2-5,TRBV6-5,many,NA,TGTGCCAGCAGTTTTCTACAGGAATGGAAGACCCAGTACTTC,CASSFLQEWKTQYF
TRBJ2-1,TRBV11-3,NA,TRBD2,TGTGCCAGCAGCCCGAGGACTAGTAAAAATGAGCAGTTCTTC,CASSPRTSKNEQFF
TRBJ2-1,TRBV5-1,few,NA,TGCGCCAGCTCCCAGGGCCACCGGTACAATGAGCAGTTCTTC,CASSQGHRYNEQFF
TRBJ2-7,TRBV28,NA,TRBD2,TGTGCCAGCAGACCCCAACTAGCGGGGGGCCCCTACTTC,CASRPQLAGGPYF
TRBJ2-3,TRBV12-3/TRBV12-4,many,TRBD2,TGTGCCAGCAGTACGGGACTAGCGGCGAGCACAGATACGCAGTATTTT,CASSTGLAASTDTQYF
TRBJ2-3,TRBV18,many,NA,TGTGCCAGCTCACCTCCCCAAGGAGCAGATACGCAGTATTTT,CASSPPQGADTQYF
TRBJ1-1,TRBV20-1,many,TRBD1,TGCAGTGCTAGAGATCGCGGCAGGGGGGGCACTGAAGCTTTCTTT,CSARDRGRGGTEAFF
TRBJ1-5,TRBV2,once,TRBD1,TGTGCCAGCATGGGACAGCACAATCAGCCCCAGCATTTT,CASMGQHNQPQHF
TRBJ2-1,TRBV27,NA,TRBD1,TGTGCCAGCAGTTTAAGGACAGGGAGTAATGAGCAGTTCTTC,CASSLRTGSNEQFF
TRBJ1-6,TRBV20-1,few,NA,TGCAGTGCTCTAGACAGGACCCGCAATTCACCCCTCCACTTT,CSALDRTRNSPLHF
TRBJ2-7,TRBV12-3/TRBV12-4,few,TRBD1,TGTGCCAGCAGTTTAGCGGGGACAGGGGCCGAGCAGTACTTC,CASSLAGTGAEQYF
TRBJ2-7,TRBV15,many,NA,TGTGCCACCAGCAGAGATTCGGGGAGTTTGTGGGACGAGCAGTACTTC,CATSRDSGSLWDEQYF
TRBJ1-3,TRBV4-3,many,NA,TGCGCCAGCAGCCAAGATTGGGCGGCCACCATATATTTT,CASSQDWAATIYF
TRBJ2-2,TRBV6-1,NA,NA,TGTGCCAGCAGACCTGAGGGGGGGCTGGGCACCGGGGAGCTGTTTTTT,CASRPEGGLGTGELFF
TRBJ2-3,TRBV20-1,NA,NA,TGCAGTGCTTCGGCAACAGGGAAAGGAGGAGATACGCAGTATTTT,CSASATGKGGDTQYF
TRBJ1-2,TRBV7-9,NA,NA,TGTGCCAGCAGCTTCCCGGGAGATTATGGCTACACCTTC,CASSFPGDYGYTF
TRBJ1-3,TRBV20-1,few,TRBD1,TGCAGTGCTCCCGACCTCGCCAGGGGGCTCTCTGGAAACACCATATATTTT,CSAPDLARGLSGNTIYF
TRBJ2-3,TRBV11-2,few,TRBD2,TGTGCCAGCAGCTTACAGTCTGGGCTAGCGGGGGTGGCGGATACGCAGTATTTT,CASSLQSGLAGVADTQYF
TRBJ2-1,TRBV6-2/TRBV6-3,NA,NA,TGTGCCAGCAGTTACATTGGGACCGGATCCTATGAGCAGTTCTTC,CASSYIGTGSYEQFF
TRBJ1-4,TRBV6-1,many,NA,TGTGCCAGCAGTGAAGACAGGGTCGGAACTAATGAAAAACTGTTTTTT,CASSEDRVGTNEKLFF
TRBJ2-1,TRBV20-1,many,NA,TGCAGTGCTAGAGATAGTGGCCAAGCGAGCAATGAGCAGTTCTTC,CSARDSGQASNEQFF
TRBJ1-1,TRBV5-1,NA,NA,TGCGCCAGCAGCGAACAAGGGTGGAACACTGAAGCTTTCTTT,CASSEQGWNTEAFF
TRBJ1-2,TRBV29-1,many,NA,TGCAGCGTTGAAGAGATAGGGTTCTATGGCTACACCTTC,CSVEEIGFYGYTF
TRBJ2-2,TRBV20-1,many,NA,TGCAGTGCTAGAAGATCGGGGACGAACACCGGGGAGCTGTTTTTT,CSARRSGTNTGELFF
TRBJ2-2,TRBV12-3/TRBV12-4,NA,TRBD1,TGTGCCAGCAGTTTAGGGCAGGGGGCAGGAACCGGGGAGCTGTTTTTT,CASSLGQGAGTGELFF
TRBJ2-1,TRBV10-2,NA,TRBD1,TGCGCCAGCAGCCCAAGGACAGGGGCAATTCATGAGCAGTTCTTC,CASSPRTGAIHEQFF
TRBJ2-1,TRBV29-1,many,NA,TGCAGCGTGGTCGCATACAATGAGCAGTTCTTC,CSVVAYNEQFF
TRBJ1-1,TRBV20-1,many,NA,TGCAGTGCTTCCAACGAGTGGGACACTGAAGCTTTCTTT,CSASNEWDTEAFF
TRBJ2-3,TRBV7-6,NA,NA,TGTGCCAGCAGCTTAGGGGACGGCGCAGATACGCAGTATTTT,CASSLGDGADTQYF
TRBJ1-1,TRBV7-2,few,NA,TGTGCCAGCAGCCAGTCCGCTGTGAACACTGAAGCTTTCTTT,CASSQSAVNTEAFF
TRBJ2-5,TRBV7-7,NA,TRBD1,TGTGCCAGCAGTCGAAATACCGGGACAGGGGAGACCCAGTACTTC,CASSRNTGTGETQYF
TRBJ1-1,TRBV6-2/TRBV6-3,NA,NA,TGTGCCAGCAGTTACTCGTTGGGGGCTGACACTGAAGCTTTCTTT,CASSYSLGADTEAFF
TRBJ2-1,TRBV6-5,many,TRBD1,TGTGCCAGCAAGGGACAGGGGCTCCCCAATGAGCAGTTCTTC,CASKGQGLPNEQFF
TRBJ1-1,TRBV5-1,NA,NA,TGCGCCAGCAGCTTGGACTCAGGGGAGAACACTGAAGCTTTCTTT,CASSLDSGENTEAFF
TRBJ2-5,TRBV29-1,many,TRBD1,TGCAGCGCCGCGGACAGGGGAAAGGAGACCCAGTACTTC,CSAADRGKETQYF
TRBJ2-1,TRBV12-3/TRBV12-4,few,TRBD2,TGTGCCAGCAGCGCTCTCGGGGGGGGTTACAATGAGCAGTTCTTC,CASSALGGGYNEQFF
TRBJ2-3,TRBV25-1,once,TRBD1,TGTGCCAGCAGTGAAGGCCGGGACAGGGCGACAGATACGCAGTATTTT,CASSEGRDRATDTQYF